Each of the 21 T cell receptor beta chains below was sequenced from the same sample in a study of Graves' ophthalmopathy and Graves' hyperthyroidism. Amplification of TCR beta CDR3 regions used RNA transcripts. HTBI primers were used in a first-round RT-PCR, which preceded a second-round multiplex PCR. A single record per CDR3 protein comes from TCRdb applying MiXCR to the multiplex PCR reads. Of fewer than 650,000 distinct CDR3 sequences in the sample, about 24% were seen once. The source material was peripheral blood. All receptors come from a woman between 18 and 29 years old with stable Graves' hyperthyroidism. Some clones in this sample may be carry-over from other donors' samples.

V is TRBV6-4 and J is TRBJ1-1; D is undetermined. Germline V gene lookup returns CDR1 MRHNA and CDR2 SNTAGT. This CDR3 has 13 residues. V was clipped by 2 bases and J by 5 bases, with 9 bases between them. The CDR3, as DNA: TGTGCCAGCAGTGACAGTGAGGGAACTGAAGCTTTCTTT. Protein sequence: CASSDSEGTEAFF.

This clonotype was picked up many times. The V and J genes are TRBV7-9 and TRBJ1-5; D is undetermined. This CDR3 has 12 amino acids. V lost 5 bases, J lost 5 bases, and 7 bases lay in between. Per germline, CDR1 SEHNR and CDR2 FQNEAQ (reference sequence). The CDR3 is CASSAPDQPQHF. The CDR3 nucleotides are TGTGCCAGCAGCGCACCCGATCAGCCCCAGCATTTT.

This clonotype was observed at least ten times. The chain joins TRBV6-1 to TRBJ1-6, with a tentative D call TRBD1 (5 bases). With 5 bases removed from V and 5 bases from J, the gap between germline ends came to 16 bases. CDR3 length: 16 amino acids. Germline CDR1 reads MNHNS; CDR2 reads SASEGT. The CDR3: CASSTLGRGDNSPLHF. The CDR3 coding sequence is TGTGCCAGCAGTACCCTCGGTAGGGGAGATAATTCACCCCTCCACTTT.

This clonotype was recorded at least ten times. This sequence joins TRBV15 and TRBJ2-7; TRBD2 is a possible D gene (5 bases). V was shortened by 1 base and J by 0 bases, with 10 bases between the two germline ends. Per the germline V gene, CDR1 is LNHNV and CDR2 is YYDKDF (reference sequence). The CDR3 contains 15 residues. CDR3: CATSRGAELSYEQYF. CDR3 coding DNA: TGTGCCACCAGCAGAGGAGCGGAACTCTCCTACGAGCAGTACTTC.

V usage is TRBV18 and J usage is TRBJ2-7, with 7 bases identical to TRBD1. V shed 2 bases, J shed 3 bases, and the junction held 7 bases outside the gene matches. This CDR3 is 15 amino acids long. Germline V gene sequence: CDR1 KGHSH, CDR2 LQKENI. CDR3 amino acids: CASSPEETGRYEQYF. DNA of the CDR3: TGTGCCAGCTCACCAGAGGAGACAGGGCGCTACGAGCAGTACTTC.

In this sample, this clonotype turned up a few times. The chain employs TRBV19 and TRBJ2-7, with no clear D. The CDR3 loop spans 13 amino acids. V gave up 5 bases and J gave up 3 bases, with 11 bases separating them. CDR1 LNHDA and CDR2 SQIVND come from the germline V gene (reference sequence). The CDR3 region is CASSRQTGYEQYF. DNA for the CDR3: TGTGCCAGTAGTCGGCAAACCGGCTACGAGCAGTACTTC.

At least ten counts were recorded for this clonotype. The chain combines TRBV5-1 with TRBJ1-2; D perhaps matches TRBD1 (6 bases). Germline-derived CDR1 and CDR2 are SGHRS and YFSETQ. This CDR3 has 12 amino acids. V lost 4 bases and J 8 bases, leaving 12 bases between the germline ends. Here the CDR3 DNA reads TGCGCCAGCAGCGAGATGACAGGCGGCTACACCTTC. Translation: CASSEMTGGYTF.

The V gene is TRBV30, the J gene TRBJ2-5; D is possibly TRBD1 (5 bases). This CDR3 has 15 residues. CDR1 GTSNPN and CDR2 SVGIG come from the germline V gene (reference sequence). The V gene lost 0 bases and the J gene lost 5 bases, with 16 bases spanning the gap. The CDR3 coding sequence is TGTGCCTGGAGTGTACTTGGTTCAGGGATGGAGACCCAGTACTTC. This encodes CAWSVLGSGMETQYF.

This clonotype was found many times. CDR3 DNA sequence: TGTGCCAGCAGCATGACCGGGACAGGGGGTCACGAGCAGTACTTC. This translates into CASSMTGTGGHEQYF. The chain carries TRBV13 and TRBJ2-7; 11 bases match TRBD1. The V segment lost 5 bases and the J segment 5 bases; nucleotides outside the gene matches: 8. Germline CDR1 is PRHDT and CDR2 is FYEKMQ (reference sequence). CDR3 size: 15 residues.

Many counts were recorded for this clonotype. The chain combines TRBV6-1 with TRBJ1-1; D is unclear. CDR1 is MNHNS, CDR2 SASEGT, per germline. Trimming pared 2 bases from V and 4 bases from J, leaving 14 bases between. The CDR3 is 15 amino acids. The CDR3 DNA follows: TGTGCCAGCAGTGAAAGCCCTCTCGGGGTCACTGAAGCTTTCTTT. Its protein is CASSESPLGVTEAFF.

The chain recombines TRBV9 with TRBJ2-7; D may correspond to TRBD1 or TRBD2 (6 bases each). This CDR3 contains 15 residues. CDR1 and CDR2 (germline): SGDLS, YYNGEE. With 4 bases removed from V and 3 bases from J, the gap between germline ends came to 17 bases. The CDR3, as DNA: TGTGCCAGCAGCACCCGCGGGGACAAAGTCTACGAGCAGTACTTC. Translating it yields CASSTRGDKVYEQYF.

There are a few counts of this clonotype. Germline is not matched at one junction end, which may reflect a read error. The chain links TRBV15 to TRBJ2-4; 10 nucleotides align to TRBD1. Looked up from germline, CDR1 is LNHNV and CDR2 is YYDKDF (reference sequence). The CDR3 is 14 amino acids. CDR3 DNA: TGTGCCACCAGCCGATGGACAGGGGGAAACATTAAGTACTTC. Its protein product is CATSRWTGGNIKYF.

V usage is TRBV28 and J usage is TRBJ1-2; tentative D call: TRBD1 (6 bases). V shed 6 bases and J shed 4 bases, with 12 bases lying between them. CDR3 length: 13 amino acids. The germline V gene has CDR1 MDHEN and CDR2 SYDVKM. Here the CDR3 reads CASRSAGVYGYTF. CDR3 nucleotides: TGTGCCAGCAGATCGGCAGGGGTCTATGGCTACACCTTC.

This chain links TRBV2 with TRBJ1-2, with 7 bases fitting TRBD1. The CDR3 contains 14 residues. V lost 6 bases and J lost 8; bases outside the gene matches: 12. The germline V gene has CDR1 SNHLY and CDR2 FYNNEI. CDR3 sequence reads: CASRRQGRALGYTF. DNA of the CDR3: TGTGCCAGCAGACGACAGGGAAGGGCGCTCGGCTACACCTTC.

A few counts support this clonotype. This rearrangement joins TRBV6-1 to TRBJ1-6; D is possibly TRBD1 (5 bases). Trimming took 8 bases from V and 7 from J, leaving 15 bases between them. Looked up from germline, CDR1 is MNHNS and CDR2 is SASEGT. This CDR3 contains 14 residues. CDR3 amino acids: CASGRGSANSPLHF. DNA of the CDR3: TGTGCCAGCGGGAGGGGCTCGGCCAATTCACCCCTCCACTTT.

The chain recombines TRBV20-1 with TRBJ1-3; no clear D gene. Germline V lookup: CDR1 DFQATT, CDR2 SNEGSKA (reference sequence). The CDR3 runs 16 residues. V lost 2 bases, J lost 0 bases, and 14 bases lay in between. This chain's CDR3 is CSARNSAVSSGNTIYF. CDR3 sequence (DNA): TGCAGTGCTAGAAATTCGGCTGTCAGCTCTGGAAACACCATATATTTT.

This clonotype was picked up many times. The genes are TRBV27 and TRBJ1-1; D gene ambiguous. Germline CDR1 reads MNHEY; CDR2 reads SMNVEV (reference sequence). V shed 5 bases and J shed 0 bases, with 10 bases lying between them. The CDR3 is 14 residues long. The CDR3 DNA is TGTGCCAGCAGTAGGGAAGGCTTGAACACTGAAGCTTTCTTT. Protein: CASSREGLNTEAFF.

The chain links TRBV4-1 to TRBJ2-5, with D possibly TRBD2 on 6 matching bases. This CDR3 contains 16 residues. Trimming removed 3 bases at V and 1 base at J, with 15 bases between. In germline, CDR1 is MGHRA, CDR2 YSYEKL. The CDR3 sequence: CASSQLSGGVQETQYF. The DNA for the CDR3 is TGCGCCAGCAGCCAGCTCTCCGGAGGGGTCCAAGAGACCCAGTACTTC.

J is TRBJ1-1 and V is TRBV4-2; weak D call: TRBD1 (6 bases). V was pared by 4 bases and J by 6 bases, with 18 bases between. The CDR3 covers 15 residues. Looked up from germline, CDR1 is LGHNA and CDR2 is YNFKEQ. The CDR3 is CASSPLTTGLAEAFF. The CDR3 bases are TGTGCCAGCAGCCCCCTGACTACAGGGCTCGCTGAAGCTTTCTTT.

This clonotype appeared many times. This chain links TRBV19 with TRBJ1-2, with D perhaps matching TRBD1 (5 bases). Trimming took 7 bases from V and 5 from J, leaving 26 bases between them. Germline values: CDR1 LNHDA, CDR2 SQIVND (reference sequence). This CDR3 is 17 amino acids long. For the CDR3, the DNA is TGTGCCAGTACCTACCTCCGGGACCGTCCACTGGGGTATGGCTACACCTTC. Encoded protein: CASTYLRDRPLGYGYTF.

This clonotype showed up many times. The CDR3 bases are TGCGCCAGCAGCTTTCAGGTCTTCGATGAAGCTTTCTTT. It codes for CASSFQVFDEAFF. This rearrangement joins TRBV5-1 to TRBJ1-1, with D uncertain. CDR3 length: 13 amino acids. The V end was cut by 2 bases, the J end by 7 bases, with 12 bases between. CDR1 and CDR2 from the germline V gene are SGHRS and YFSETQ.